This TCR beta chain was observed in a study of CD8+ T cells in alopecia areata. At the level of the study: At a dose of 5 to 10 mg twice daily, oral tofacitinib was given to treated patients.

It was cDNA, reverse transcribed from extracted RNA, that served as the sequencing template. Profiling relied on immunoSEQ multiplex PCR, and the TCRdb table lists in-frame clones only, not all of them. The table includes some 240,000 clones, about 53% detected once. Study results and caveats: Higher clonality was seen in lesional scalp than in normal scalp, especially in alopecia totalis/universalis.

The CDR3 extends over 16 amino acids. V lost 0 bases and J lost 7; bases outside the gene matches: 5. Looked up from germline, CDR1 is MGHRA and CDR2 is YSYEKL. Note on this clone: The antigen remains undetermined.

The input for sequencing was CD4+ T cells sorted from blood, taken at week 0. The chain is built from TRBV4-1 and TRBJ1-5, with 11 bases matching TRBD1. The sequence was obtained from a human donor with alopecia areata. The CDR3 loop is CASSQEEDRGRQPQHF. CDR3 in DNA: TGCGCCAGCAGCCAAGAGGAGGACAGGGGGCGGCAGCCCCAGCATTTT.